The 12 T cell receptor beta chains listed next were all sequenced from one sample in a study of T cell responses to AZD1222 COVID-19 vaccine (dated by TCRdb to about 2021). Receptors were amplified or captured by the immunoSEQ multiplex PCR assay. TCRdb limited this immuneACCESS table to in-frame rearrangements with V and J called. A share of clones is missing; checked studies link under half to unresolved V genes, and the rest is unexplained. The sample table lists tens of thousands of clones, about 89% of them with a count of one. In total, the top ten clones hold over 2% of the sample. In the paper's terms, the time point label means: baseline before first vaccination. Source: peripheral blood, taken on day 0 of AZD1222 vaccination. The origin of the receptors is an adult in good health.

The chain has TRBV6-5 and TRBJ2-3; 8 positions agree with TRBD1. The germline V gene encodes CDR1 MNHEY and CDR2 SVGAGI. V shed 6 bases, J shed 4 bases, and the junction held 6 bases outside the gene matches. CDR3 length: 14 residues. CDR3 loop: CASSRTGPPDTQYF. The DNA for the CDR3 is TGTGCCAGCAGCAGGACAGGGCCGCCAGATACGCAGTATTTT.

The rearrangement uses TRBV30 and TRBJ2-1; 9 nucleotides align to TRBD1. The CDR3 covers 16 residues. Unmatched junction bases numbered 11, after V lost 4 bases and J lost 4 bases. Germline-derived CDR1 and CDR2 are GTSNPN and SVGIG (reference sequence). CDR3 protein: CAWNLKGQGGYNEQFF. CDR3 DNA: TGTGCCTGGAACCTAAAGGGACAGGGTGGGTACAATGAGCAGTTCTTC.

V usage is TRBV5-6 and J usage is TRBJ1-2; D ambiguous. V was clipped by 1 base and J by 4 bases, with 14 bases between them. The CDR3 sequence is 15 residues long. CDR1 is SGHDT, CDR2 YYEEEE, per germline. The CDR3 region has the DNA TGTGCCAGCAGCTTGTTAACAAATTCGGCCTATGGCTACACCTTC. Residues: CASSLLTNSAYGYTF.

The chain recombines TRBV6-2 or TRBV6-3 with TRBJ2-3; possibly TRBD2 for D (5 bases). With 5 bases removed from V and 3 bases from J, the gap between germline ends came to 12 bases. Germline lookup yields CDR1 MNHEY and CDR2 SVGEGT. The CDR3 spans 14 residues. The CDR3 DNA reads as TGTGCCAGCAGTAAACGGACTGAGACAGATACGCAGTATTTT. Its translation: CASSKRTETDTQYF.

The CDR3 nucleotides are TGTGCCAGCAGTGAACTAGCGGAGACCCAGTACTTC. This translates into CASSELAETQYF. The V call is TRBV2, the J call TRBJ2-5, with a possible D match to TRBD2 (6 bases). There are 12 residues in the CDR3. V was clipped by 2 bases and J by 5 bases, with 6 bases between them. CDR1 and CDR2 from the germline V gene are SNHLY and FYNNEI.

CDR3 DNA sequence: TGTGCCAGTTCGGACGGAGCGGGAGGTCCCTTGGAGCAGTTCTTC. Translating gives CASSDGAGGPLEQFF. V gene TRBV19 combines with J gene TRBJ2-1, with TRBD2 matching over 9 bases. Looked up from germline, CDR1 is LNHDA and CDR2 is SQIVND (reference sequence). Trimming at V came to 8 bases and at J to 10 bases, leaving 15 bases not matched to a gene. The CDR3 sequence is 15 residues long.

The chain has TRBV20-1 and TRBJ2-7, with D maybe TRBD1 (5 bases). Per the germline V gene, CDR1 is DFQATT and CDR2 is SNEGSKA (reference sequence). Trimming left V 5 bases short and J 3 bases short, with 8 bases between. There are 11 residues in the CDR3. The chain's CDR3 is CSAPQGYEQYF. CDR3 coding DNA: TGCAGTGCTCCCCAGGGCTACGAGCAGTACTTC.

This clone was seen just once. This rearrangement joins TRBV7-9 to TRBJ1-6; unclear D gene. CDR1 is SEHNR and CDR2 is FQNEAQ in the germline V gene (reference sequence). The CDR3 spans 15 residues. V was pared by 5 bases and J by 8 bases, with 16 bases between. The CDR3 reads CASSREGGKYSPLHF. CDR3 DNA: TGTGCCAGCAGCCGAGAGGGAGGCAAGTATTCACCCCTCCACTTT. The full variable domain, its missing parts supplied by reference TRBV7-9 and TRBJ1-6, is DTGVSQNPRHKITKRGQNVTFRCDPISEHNRLYWYRQTLGQGPEFLTYFQNEAQLEKSRLLSDRFSAERPKGSFSTLEIQRTEQGDSAMYLCASSREGGKYSPLHFGNGTRLTVT.

The genes are TRBV5-6 and TRBJ1-5; D not certain. CDR3 length equals 15 residues. Germline CDR1 reads SGHDT; CDR2 reads YYEEEE. Trimming cost V 4 bases and J 0 bases, with 11 bases left between them. The CDR3 here is CASSLRPVSNQPQHF. The CDR3 region has the DNA TGTGCCAGCAGCCTTCGGCCCGTTAGCAATCAGCCCCAGCATTTT.

A remark on this clone: Additional DNA sequences in this sample encode the identical CDR3. The chain recombines TRBV12-3 or TRBV12-4 with TRBJ2-1; TRBD2 might be the D (5 bases). Trimming removed 6 bases from V and 4 bases from J, with 7 bases in between. The CDR3 has 12 amino acids. The CDR3 region is CASSRGYNEQFF. The CDR3 region has the DNA TGTGCCAGCAGCCGGGGATACAATGAGCAGTTCTTC.

CDR3 region: CASSQQDQLYGYTF. CDR3 in DNA: TGTGCCAGCAGCCAACAAGACCAACTCTATGGCTACACCTTC. The V gene is TRBV3-1 (or the pseudogene TRBV3-2), the J gene TRBJ1-2; D is undetermined. The CDR3 has 14 amino acids. V was shortened by 2 bases and J by 4 bases, with 11 bases between the two germline ends. Germline values: CDR1 LGHDT, CDR2 YNNKEL (reference sequence).

This chain joins TRBV5-4 and TRBJ2-7; TRBD1 might be the D (6 bases). The CDR3 extends over 14 amino acids. CDR1 is SGHNT, CDR2 YYREEE, per germline (reference sequence). With 4 bases removed from V and 6 bases from J, the gap between germline ends came to 17 bases. The DNA of the CDR3 is TGTGCCAGCAGCACCGCAAGGGGGAGCGGCGAGCAGTACTTC. Residues: CASSTARGSGEQYF.